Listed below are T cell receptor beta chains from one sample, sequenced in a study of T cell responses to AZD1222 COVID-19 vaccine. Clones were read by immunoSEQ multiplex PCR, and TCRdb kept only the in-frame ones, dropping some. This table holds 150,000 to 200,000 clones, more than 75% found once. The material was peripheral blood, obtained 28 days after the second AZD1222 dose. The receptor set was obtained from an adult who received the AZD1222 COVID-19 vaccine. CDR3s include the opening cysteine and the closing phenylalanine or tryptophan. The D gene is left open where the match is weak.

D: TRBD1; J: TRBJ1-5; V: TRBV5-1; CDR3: CASSLDPGQTNQPQHF
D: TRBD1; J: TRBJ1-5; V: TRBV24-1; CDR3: CATPDRAHSNQPQHF
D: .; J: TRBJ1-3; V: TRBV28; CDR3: CASSFDSSGNTIYF
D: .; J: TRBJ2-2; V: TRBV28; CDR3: CASILLEGVGVNTGELFF
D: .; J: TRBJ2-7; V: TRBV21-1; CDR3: CASSKVFLAGAIYEQYF
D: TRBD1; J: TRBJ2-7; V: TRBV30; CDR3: CAWSLAGGMYEQYF
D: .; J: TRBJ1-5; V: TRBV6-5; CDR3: CASSYSQERQPQHF
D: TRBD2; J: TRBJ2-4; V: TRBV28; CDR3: CASTPSGGKNIQYF
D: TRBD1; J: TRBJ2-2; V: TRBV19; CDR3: CASWYAGTGNTGELFF
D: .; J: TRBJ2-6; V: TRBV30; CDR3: CAGPTGTLGSGANVLTF
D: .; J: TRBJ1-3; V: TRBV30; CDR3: CAWSGGRLSGNTIYF